Described below is a single TCR beta chain sequence and its context. As processed by the authors: How many nucleated cells were present was estimated from reference gene primer amplification. Profiling relied on immunoSEQ multiplex PCR, and the TCRdb table lists in-frame clones only, not all of them. That table is the source of V, J and clone size, and D and trimming were worked out from the DNA. The sample shows some 69,000 clones, roughly nine tenths of them seen only once. This sample is part of a study of blood T cell repertoires in COVID-19. The overall study: Samples came from the United States, Italy and Spain, spanning acute and convalescent COVID-19. T cells, B-cell-depleted T cells, or PBMCs supplied cDNA or gDNA.

V shed 3 bases and J 9 bases; nucleotides not matched to a gene: 13. Germline V lookup: CDR1 KGHSH, CDR2 LQKENI. This CDR3 contains 16 residues. The J gene is TRBJ2-1, the V gene TRBV18; 8 bases match TRBD2. Specimen: peripheral blood. This TCR derives from a woman in her forties or fifties with active COVID-19. CDR3: CASSPSGLEEGSEQFF. DNA for the CDR3: TGTGCCAGCTCACCCTCGGGACTAGAGGAGGGGAGTGAGCAGTTCTTC.